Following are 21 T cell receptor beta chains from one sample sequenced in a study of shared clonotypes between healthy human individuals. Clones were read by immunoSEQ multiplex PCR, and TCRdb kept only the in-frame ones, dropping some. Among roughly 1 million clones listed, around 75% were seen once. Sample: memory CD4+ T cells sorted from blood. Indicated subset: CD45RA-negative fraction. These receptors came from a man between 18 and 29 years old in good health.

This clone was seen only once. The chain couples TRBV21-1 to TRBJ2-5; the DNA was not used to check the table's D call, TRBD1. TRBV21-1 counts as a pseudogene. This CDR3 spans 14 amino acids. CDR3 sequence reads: CASGSTGPSETQYF. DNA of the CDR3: TGTGCCAGCGGCTCGACAGGCCCGAGTGAGACCCAGTACTTC.

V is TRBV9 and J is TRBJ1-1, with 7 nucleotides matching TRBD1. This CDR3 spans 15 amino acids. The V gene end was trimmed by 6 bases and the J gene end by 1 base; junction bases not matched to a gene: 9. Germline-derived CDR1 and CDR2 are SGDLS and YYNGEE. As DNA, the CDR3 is TGTGCCAGCACCCCTCGGGACAGCCCGAACACTGAAGCTTTCTTT. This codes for CASTPRDSPNTEAFF.

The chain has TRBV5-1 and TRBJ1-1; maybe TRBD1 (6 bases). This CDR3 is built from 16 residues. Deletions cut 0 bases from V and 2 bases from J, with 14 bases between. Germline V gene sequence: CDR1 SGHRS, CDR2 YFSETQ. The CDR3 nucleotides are TGCGCCAGCAGCTTGGGGGCAGGGGTAGTCAACACTGAAGCTTTCTTT. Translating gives CASSLGAGVVNTEAFF.

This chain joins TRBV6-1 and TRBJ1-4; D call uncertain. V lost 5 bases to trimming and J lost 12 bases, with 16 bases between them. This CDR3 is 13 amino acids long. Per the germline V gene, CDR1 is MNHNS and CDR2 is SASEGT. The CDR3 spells CASSLEDGFELFF. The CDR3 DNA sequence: TGTGCCAGCAGTCTCGAGGACGGTTTCGAACTGTTTTTT.

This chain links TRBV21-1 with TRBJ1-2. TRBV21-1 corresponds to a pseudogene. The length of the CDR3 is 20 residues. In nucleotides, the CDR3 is TGTGCCAGCAGGGACCCTAGGGGGGGGATGTGTCTCGAATTTAACTATGGCTACACCTTC. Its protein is CASRDPRGGMCLEFNYGYTF.

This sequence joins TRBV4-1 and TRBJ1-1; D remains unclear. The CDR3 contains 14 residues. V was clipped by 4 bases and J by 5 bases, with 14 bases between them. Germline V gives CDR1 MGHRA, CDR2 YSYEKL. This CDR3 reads CASSLDGPGTEAFF. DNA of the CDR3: TGCGCCAGCAGCCTCGACGGTCCTGGGACTGAAGCTTTCTTT.

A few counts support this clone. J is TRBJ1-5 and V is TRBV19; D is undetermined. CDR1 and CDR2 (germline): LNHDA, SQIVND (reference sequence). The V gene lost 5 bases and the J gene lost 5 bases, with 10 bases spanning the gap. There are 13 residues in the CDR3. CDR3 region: CASSYKRDQPQHF. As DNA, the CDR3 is TGTGCCAGTAGTTACAAGAGGGATCAGCCCCAGCATTTT.

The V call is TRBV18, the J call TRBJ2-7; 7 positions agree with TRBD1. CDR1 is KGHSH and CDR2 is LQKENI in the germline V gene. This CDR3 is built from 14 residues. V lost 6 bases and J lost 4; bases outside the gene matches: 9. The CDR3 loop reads CASSTATGKYEQYF. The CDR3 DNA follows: TGTGCCAGCTCTACTGCGACAGGGAAATACGAGCAGTACTTC.

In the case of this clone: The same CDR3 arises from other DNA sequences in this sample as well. CDR3 coding DNA: TGTGCCAGCAGCTTGGGGGTTGAGCAGTTCTTC. Translating it yields CASSLGVEQFF. This chain joins TRBV7-9 and TRBJ2-1; D tentatively fits TRBD1 or TRBD2 (5 bases each). Germline V gives CDR1 SEHNR, CDR2 FQNEAQ (reference sequence). Deletions cut 3 bases from V and 9 bases from J, with 6 bases between. CDR3 size: 11 residues.

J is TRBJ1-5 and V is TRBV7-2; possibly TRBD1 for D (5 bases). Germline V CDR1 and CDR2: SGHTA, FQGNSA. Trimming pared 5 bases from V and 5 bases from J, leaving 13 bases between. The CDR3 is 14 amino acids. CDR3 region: CASSRWGNDQPQHF. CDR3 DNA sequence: TGTGCCAGCAGCCGGTGGGGGAACGATCAGCCCCAGCATTTT.

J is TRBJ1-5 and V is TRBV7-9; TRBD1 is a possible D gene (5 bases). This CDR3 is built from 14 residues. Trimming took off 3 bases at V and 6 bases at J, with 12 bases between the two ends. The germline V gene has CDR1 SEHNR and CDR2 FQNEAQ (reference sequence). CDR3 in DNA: TGTGCCAGCAGCTTGTGGGGGGGTGGTCAGCCCCAGCATTTT. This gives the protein CASSLWGGGQPQHF.

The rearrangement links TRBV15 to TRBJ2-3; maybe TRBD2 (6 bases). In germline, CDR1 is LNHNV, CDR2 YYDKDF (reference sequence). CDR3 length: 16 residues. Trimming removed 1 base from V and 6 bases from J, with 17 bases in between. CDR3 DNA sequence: TGTGCCACCAGCAGAGCTACTAGCCGAGAGGGGGATACGCAGTATTTT. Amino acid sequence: CATSRATSREGDTQYF.

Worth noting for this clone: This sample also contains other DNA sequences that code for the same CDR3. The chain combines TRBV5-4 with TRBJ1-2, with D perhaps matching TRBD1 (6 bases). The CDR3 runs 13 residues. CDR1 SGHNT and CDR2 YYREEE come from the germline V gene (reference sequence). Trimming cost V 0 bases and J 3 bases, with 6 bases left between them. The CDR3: CASSLDRDYGYTF. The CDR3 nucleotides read TGTGCCAGCAGCTTGGACAGGGACTATGGCTACACCTTC.

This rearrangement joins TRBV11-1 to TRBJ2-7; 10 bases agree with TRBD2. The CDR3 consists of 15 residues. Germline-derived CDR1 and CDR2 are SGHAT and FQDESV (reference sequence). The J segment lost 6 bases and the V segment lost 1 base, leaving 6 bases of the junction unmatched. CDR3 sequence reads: CASSLEASGSPEQYF. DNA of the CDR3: TGTGCCAGCAGCTTAGAGGCTAGCGGGAGTCCCGAGCAGTACTTC.

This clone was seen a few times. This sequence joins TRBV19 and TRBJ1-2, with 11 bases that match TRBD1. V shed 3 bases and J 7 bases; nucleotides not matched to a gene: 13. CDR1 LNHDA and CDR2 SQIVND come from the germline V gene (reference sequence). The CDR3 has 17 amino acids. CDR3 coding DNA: TGTGCCAGTAGTATTGGACGCGGGACAGGGGGAAACGTTGGCTACACCTTC. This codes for CASSIGRGTGGNVGYTF. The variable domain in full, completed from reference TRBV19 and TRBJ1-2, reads DGGITQSPKYLFRKEGQNVTLSCEQNLNHDAMYWYRQDPGQGLRLIYYSQIVNDFQKGDIAEGYSVSREKKESFPLTVTSAQKNPTAFYLCASSIGRGTGGNVGYTFGSGTRLTVV.

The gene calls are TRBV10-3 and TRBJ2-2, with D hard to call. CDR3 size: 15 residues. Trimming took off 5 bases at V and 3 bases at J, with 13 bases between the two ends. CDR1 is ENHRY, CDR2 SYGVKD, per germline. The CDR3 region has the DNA TGTGCCATCAGTCAAAACAATGACGACACCGGGGAGCTGTTTTTT. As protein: CAISQNNDDTGELFF.

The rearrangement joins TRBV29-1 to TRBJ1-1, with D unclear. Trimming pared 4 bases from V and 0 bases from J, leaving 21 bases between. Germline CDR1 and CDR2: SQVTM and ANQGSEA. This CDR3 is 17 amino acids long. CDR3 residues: CSVASGGIGSLNTEAFF. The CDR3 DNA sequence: TGCAGCGTTGCTTCTGGTGGTATAGGATCCCTGAACACTGAAGCTTTCTTT.

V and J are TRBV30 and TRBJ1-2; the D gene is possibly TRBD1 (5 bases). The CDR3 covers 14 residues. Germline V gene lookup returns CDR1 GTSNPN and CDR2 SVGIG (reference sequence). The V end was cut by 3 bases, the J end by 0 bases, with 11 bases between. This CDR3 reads CAWRTAPTNYGYTF. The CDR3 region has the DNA TGTGCCTGGAGGACAGCCCCCACTAACTATGGCTACACCTTC.

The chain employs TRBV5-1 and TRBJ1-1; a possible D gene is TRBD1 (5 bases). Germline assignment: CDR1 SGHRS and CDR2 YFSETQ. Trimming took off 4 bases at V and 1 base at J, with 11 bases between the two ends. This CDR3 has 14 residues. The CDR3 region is CASSVTGRNTEAFF. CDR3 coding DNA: TGCGCCAGCAGCGTTACAGGTAGGAACACTGAAGCTTTCTTT.

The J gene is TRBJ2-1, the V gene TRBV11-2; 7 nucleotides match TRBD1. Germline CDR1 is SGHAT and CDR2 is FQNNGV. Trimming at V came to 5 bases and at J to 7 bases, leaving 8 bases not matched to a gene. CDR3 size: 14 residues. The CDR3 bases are TGTGCCAGCAGCGCCTGGACAGGTTTGAATGAGCAGTTCTTC. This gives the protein CASSAWTGLNEQFF.

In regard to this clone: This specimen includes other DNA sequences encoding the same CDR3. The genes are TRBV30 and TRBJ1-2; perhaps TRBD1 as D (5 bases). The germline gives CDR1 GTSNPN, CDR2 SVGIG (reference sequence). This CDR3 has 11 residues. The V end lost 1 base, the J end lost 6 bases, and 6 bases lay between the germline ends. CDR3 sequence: CAWSGGHGYTF. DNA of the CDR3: TGTGCCTGGAGTGGGGGCCATGGCTACACCTTC.